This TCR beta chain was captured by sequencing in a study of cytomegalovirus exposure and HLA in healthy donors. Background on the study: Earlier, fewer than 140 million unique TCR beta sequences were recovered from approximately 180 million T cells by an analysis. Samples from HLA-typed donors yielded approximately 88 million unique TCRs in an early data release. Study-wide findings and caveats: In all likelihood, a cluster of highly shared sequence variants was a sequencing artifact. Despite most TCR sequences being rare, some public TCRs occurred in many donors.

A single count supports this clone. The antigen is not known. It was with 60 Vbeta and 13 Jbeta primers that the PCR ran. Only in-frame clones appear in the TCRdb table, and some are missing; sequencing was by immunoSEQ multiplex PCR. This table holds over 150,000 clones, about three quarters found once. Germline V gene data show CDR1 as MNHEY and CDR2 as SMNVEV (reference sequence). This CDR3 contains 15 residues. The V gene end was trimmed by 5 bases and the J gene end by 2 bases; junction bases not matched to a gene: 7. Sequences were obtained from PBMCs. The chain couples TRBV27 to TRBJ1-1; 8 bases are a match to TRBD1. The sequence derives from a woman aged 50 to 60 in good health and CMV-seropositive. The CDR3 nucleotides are TGTGCCAGCAGTCCCCGGACAGGGATCAACACTGAAGCTTTCTTT. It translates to CASSPRTGINTEAFF.